This T cell receptor (beta chain) was recovered during a study of T cell repertoires in cytomegalovirus infection. About the research overall: CMV epitopes used comprised recently identified HLA-C-restricted ones and well-studied HLA-B-restricted ones.

Notes on this clonotype: Its antigen is not known.

TCRdb reprocessed the reads via MiXCR and lists one record per CDR3 protein. This sample has around 900,000 distinct CDR3 sequences, with around 32% found just once. The sequencing used cultured CD8+ T cells from PBMCs, collected from culture after CMV antigen stimulation. The receptor's source is a human donor in good health (CMV status not recorded). Some clones in this sample may be carry-over from other donors' samples.

The CDR3 DNA is TGTGCCAGCAGTTACGAGACAGCTAGCAATCAGCCCCAGCATTTT. Translating gives CASSYETASNQPQHF. The rearrangement joins TRBV6-6 to TRBJ1-5; D might be TRBD1 (5 bases). Germline CDR1 is MNHNY and CDR2 is SVGAGI (reference sequence). The CDR3 runs 15 residues. V was cut by 2 bases and J by 0 bases, with 8 bases left in between.